What follows are 29 T cell receptor beta chains derived from one specimen sequenced in a study of somatic mutations in cytotoxic T cells in rheumatoid arthritis. Clones were sequenced by immunoSEQ multiplex PCR, and TCRdb holds only the in-frame ones, with some missing. This sample yields 2,000 to 3,000 clones, of which 77% are seen a single time; about 43% belongs to the top ten. Sequencing was performed on CD8+ T cells sorted from blood. These receptors originate from a man aged 70-80 years with rheumatoid arthritis.

This clone occurred once. The CDR3 is CSAPTGGSRGYTF. The CDR3, as DNA: TGCAGCGCCCCGACAGGGGGTTCTCGTGGCTACACCTTC. This chain connects TRBV29-1 to TRBJ1-2, with TRBD1 matching over 9 bases. J lost 7 bases, V lost 7 bases, and 10 bases had no gene match. Germline V lookup: CDR1 SQVTM, CDR2 ANQGSEA. The CDR3 has 13 residues.

V gene TRBV10-3 combines with J gene TRBJ2-7, with 10 bases aligning to TRBD2. This CDR3 has 15 residues. V dropped 6 bases and J dropped 2; count of bases not matched to a gene: 7. Germline loops: CDR1 ENHRY, CDR2 SYGVKD. In DNA, the CDR3 is TGTGCCATCAGGGTAGCGGGGGGCGCCACCTACGAGCAGTACTTC. The encoded protein is CAIRVAGGATYEQYF.

J is TRBJ2-7 and V is TRBV2; a weak D match, TRBD2 (7 bases). Deletions cut 2 bases from V and 2 bases from J, with 16 bases between. The CDR3 sequence is 16 residues long. Germline values: CDR1 SNHLY, CDR2 FYNNEI. CDR3 DNA sequence: TGTGCCAGCAGTGAATTTTCGGGGGGCAAAGCCTACGAGCAGTACTTC. Translated, it gives CASSEFSGGKAYEQYF.

The chain employs TRBV5-6 and TRBJ2-1, with 10 bases fitting TRBD2. V lost 1 base and J lost 14; bases outside the gene matches: 9. This CDR3 spans 14 amino acids. Germline lookup yields CDR1 SGHDT and CDR2 YYEEEE. As DNA, the CDR3 is TGTGCCAGCAGCTTGAAGGCTAGCGGGAGAGGCGAGTTCTTC. Translated, it gives CASSLKASGRGEFF.

The chain combines TRBV9 with TRBJ2-2; 11 bases align to TRBD1. The CDR3 loop spans 15 amino acids. Germline assignment: CDR1 SGDLS and CDR2 YYNGEE. V lost 2 bases and J lost 7; bases outside the gene matches: 4. The CDR3 spells CASSVGTGGVGELFF. The CDR3 coding sequence is TGTGCCAGCAGCGTCGGGACAGGGGGAGTCGGGGAGCTGTTTTTT.

This chain links TRBV7-9 with TRBJ2-5; no clear D. This CDR3 region has 14 residues. V was pared by 4 bases and J by 1 base, with 10 bases between. Germline loops: CDR1 SEHNR, CDR2 FQNEAQ (reference sequence). This CDR3 is CASSSNSGQETQYF. CDR3 coding DNA: TGTGCCAGCAGCTCGAACAGTGGCCAAGAGACCCAGTACTTC.

This CDR3 reads CASNPDSSNTGELFF. In DNA form, the CDR3 reads TGTGCCAGCAACCCGGACAGCTCGAACACCGGGGAGCTGTTTTTT. J is TRBJ2-2 and V is TRBV6-5; TRBD1 might be the D (6 bases). The germline V and J ends were trimmed by 7 bases and 0 bases, with 12 bases remaining between them. The CDR3 totals 15 residues. The germline gives CDR1 MNHEY, CDR2 SVGAGI.

The chain links TRBV13 to TRBJ2-7, with D maybe TRBD2 (6 bases). V was shortened by 0 bases and J by 0 bases, with 9 bases between the two germline ends. The CDR3 contains 15 residues. Germline-derived CDR1 and CDR2 are PRHDT and FYEKMQ (reference sequence). The CDR3 spells CASSLGAGSSYEQYF. The DNA of the CDR3 is TGTGCCAGCAGCTTAGGGGCGGGGAGCTCCTACGAGCAGTACTTC.

In its sample, this clone was seen once. V usage is TRBV7-6 and J usage is TRBJ2-2; 11 nucleotides match TRBD1. Per germline, CDR1 SGHVS and CDR2 FNYEAQ. This CDR3 has 15 amino acids. V lost 5 bases to trimming and J lost 6 bases; unmatched junction nucleotides: 5. CDR3 sequence reads: CASSPGTGGSGELFF. The CDR3 nucleotides read TGTGCCAGCAGCCCTGGGACAGGGGGGTCCGGGGAGCTGTTTTTT.

This chain links TRBV6-5 with TRBJ2-7; possibly TRBD1 for D (6 bases). Looked up from germline, CDR1 is MNHEY and CDR2 is SVGAGI. The CDR3 is 13 residues long. V was pared by 6 bases and J by 2 bases, with 11 bases between. CDR3 protein: CASRDRPPYEQYF. CDR3 nucleotides: TGTGCCAGCAGGGACAGACCGCCCTACGAGCAGTACTTC.

This clone was detected a few times. This chain joins TRBV27 and TRBJ2-3; D gene ambiguous. The germline V gene has CDR1 MNHEY and CDR2 SMNVEV (reference sequence). The CDR3 runs to 18 residues. V lost 0 bases to trimming and J lost 1 base, with 17 bases between them. CDR3 loop: CASSLSKPIWARTDTQYF. For the CDR3, the DNA is TGTGCCAGCAGTTTATCCAAGCCTATCTGGGCCCGCACAGATACGCAGTATTTT.

The chain links TRBV27 to TRBJ1-1; unclear D gene. V was clipped by 0 bases and J by 6 bases, with 11 bases between them. The CDR3 contains 14 residues. Germline CDR1 reads MNHEY; CDR2 reads SMNVEV (reference sequence). The CDR3 DNA is TGTGCCAGCAGTTTATCGTGGGCGCGCCCTGAAGCTTTCTTT. Translation: CASSLSWARPEAFF.

The chain is built from TRBV28 and TRBJ2-5, with a weak D call TRBD2 (5 bases). V was clipped by 3 bases and J by 2 bases, with 13 bases between them. Germline V gene lookup returns CDR1 MDHEN and CDR2 SYDVKM. This CDR3 region has 15 residues. The chain's CDR3 is CASSFMLERQETQYF. In nucleotides, the CDR3 is TGTGCCAGCAGTTTTATGCTCGAGCGGCAAGAGACCCAGTACTTC.

In this sample, this clone turned up once. The chain links TRBV11-2 to TRBJ2-7; no clear D gene. Germline V gene data show CDR1 as SGHAT and CDR2 as FQNNGV. The V and J ends lost 1 base and 2 bases respectively, with 6 bases between them. The CDR3 runs 13 residues. The DNA of the CDR3 is TGTGCCAGCAGCTTAGGAGTAGCCTACGAGCAGTACTTC. This sequence encodes CASSLGVAYEQYF. Combining the CDR3 with reference TRBV11-2 and TRBJ2-7 gives the whole variable domain EAGVAQSPRYKIIEKRQSVAFWCNPISGHATLYWYQQILGQGPKLLIQFQNNGVVDDSQLPKDRFSAERLKGVDSTLKIQPAKLEDSAVYLCASSLGVAYEQYFGPGTRLTVT.

The V gene is TRBV5-8, the J gene TRBJ2-2, with D unresolved. Germline lookup yields CDR1 SGHTS and CDR2 YDEGEE. The CDR3 length is 16 residues. Trimming removed 4 bases at V and 0 bases at J, with 13 bases between. CDR3 region: CASSIHSFTNTGELFF. The CDR3 DNA reads as TGTGCCAGCAGCATCCACAGTTTCACGAACACCGGGGAGCTGTTTTTT.

The rearrangement uses TRBV19 and TRBJ2-3; 10 positions agree with TRBD2. Trimming removed 3 bases from V and 2 bases from J; junction bases left unmatched: 5. Germline-derived CDR1 and CDR2 are LNHDA and SQIVND (reference sequence). This CDR3 is 16 amino acids long. The DNA of the CDR3 is TGTGCCAGTAGTATCGGGACTAGCGCGATCACAGATACGCAGTATTTT. It encodes CASSIGTSAITDTQYF.

The chain recombines TRBV15 with TRBJ1-2; D is ambiguous. CDR1 and CDR2 from the germline V gene are LNHNV and YYDKDF (reference sequence). The CDR3 runs to 14 residues. Trimming removed 5 bases from V and 9 bases from J, with 19 bases in between. In DNA form, the CDR3 reads TGTGCCACCAGCGGCTTTGGACTCTGGGAACGCTACACCTTC. Its translation is CATSGFGLWERYTF.

There are a few counts of this clone. V usage is TRBV6-5 and J usage is TRBJ2-1; TRBD2 matches at 7 bases. Germline V gene sequence: CDR1 MNHEY, CDR2 SVGAGI. Trimming cost V 6 bases and J 0 bases; bases outside gene matches: 2. This CDR3 has 14 amino acids. The CDR3 region has the DNA TGTGCCAGCAGCGGGGGGAACTCCTACAATGAGCAGTTCTTC. Encoded protein: CASSGGNSYNEQFF.

The gene calls are TRBV10-3 and TRBJ2-7; tentatively, D is TRBD2 (6 bases). Per the germline V gene, CDR1 is ENHRY and CDR2 is SYGVKD. The CDR3 covers 16 residues. V lost 11 bases to trimming and J lost 6 bases, with 29 bases between them. The CDR3 reads CAAAGAGNSGPLEQYF. CDR3 DNA sequence: TGTGCCGCCGCGGGTGCGGGCAATAGCGGCCCCCTCGAGCAGTACTTC.

The rearrangement links TRBV23-1 to TRBJ2-2; 7 positions match TRBD1. TRBV23-1 is recorded as an ORF, its role being uncertain. V shed 3 bases and J 3 bases; nucleotides not matched to a gene: 7. This CDR3 spans 16 amino acids. CDR3 loop: CASSHFRTGDTGELFF. CDR3 bases: TGCGCCAGCAGTCATTTTAGGACAGGTGACACCGGGGAGCTGTTTTTT.

The chain couples TRBV28 to TRBJ2-7; TRBD1 matches at 9 bases. Trimming cost V 2 bases and J 3 bases; bases outside gene matches: 5. The CDR3 totals 15 residues. Germline V gene sequence: CDR1 MDHEN, CDR2 SYDVKM. This chain's CDR3 is CASSLPGQGDYEQYF. CDR3 DNA: TGTGCCAGCAGTTTACCGGGACAGGGCGACTACGAGCAGTACTTC.

This clone was detected once. The chain links TRBV5-4 to TRBJ2-5; TRBD1 aligns across 7 bases. CDR1 is SGHNT and CDR2 is YYREEE in the germline V gene (reference sequence). There are 13 residues in the CDR3. J lost 4 bases, V lost 0 bases, and 0 bases had no gene match. The CDR3: CASSLEGAETQYF. The CDR3 DNA follows: TGTGCCAGCAGCTTGGAGGGGGCAGAGACCCAGTACTTC.

J is TRBJ2-7 and V is TRBV7-6, with D tentatively TRBD1 (5 bases). The CDR3 has 13 residues. The germline V gene encodes CDR1 SGHVS and CDR2 FNYEAQ. V lost 8 bases, J lost 0 bases, and 11 bases lay in between. CDR3 in DNA: TGTGCCAGCGGGGCTCACCGCTCCTACGAGCAGTACTTC. Amino acid sequence: CASGAHRSYEQYF.

The V gene is TRBV27, the J gene TRBJ2-1; D is undetermined. V was cut by 3 bases and J by 2 bases, with 8 bases left in between. The germline CDR1 and CDR2 sequences are MNHEY and SMNVEV (reference sequence). The CDR3 loop spans 14 amino acids. The CDR3 DNA reads as TGTGCCAGCAGTTTCGTAGGAGCCTACAATGAGCAGTTCTTC. Translated: CASSFVGAYNEQFF.

The chain has TRBV7-6 and TRBJ1-2; 8 bases map to TRBD1. Germline values: CDR1 SGHVS, CDR2 FNYEAQ. J was trimmed by 5 bases and V by 5 bases; bases with no gene match: 13. The CDR3 length is 16 residues. The CDR3 nucleotides are TGTGCCAGCAGCGGCGCGGCGAATCAGGGGGCATATGGCTACACCTTC. It specifies CASSGAANQGAYGYTF.

CDR3 loop: CSVHLGTSAYEQYF. DNA of the CDR3: TGCAGCGTCCATCTAGGGACTAGCGCGTACGAGCAGTACTTC. The chain carries TRBV29-1 and TRBJ2-7, with 10 bases that match TRBD2. The V gene end was trimmed by 6 bases and the J gene end by 4 bases; junction bases not matched to a gene: 9. CDR1 is SQVTM, CDR2 ANQGSEA, per germline. The CDR3 is made up of 14 amino acids.

The chain couples TRBV2 to TRBJ2-3; D is possibly TRBD1 (6 bases). Trimming shortened V by 3 bases and J by 10 bases, and 23 bases separated the two germline ends. Germline lookup yields CDR1 SNHLY and CDR2 FYNNEI. The CDR3 sequence is 16 residues long. In nucleotides, the CDR3 is TGTGCCAGCAGTGATTTGGAAGACGGTCGGGCAGGGGCGCAGTATTTT. The encoded protein is CASSDLEDGRAGAQYF.

The chain's CDR3 is CASSLGTALGETQYF. CDR3 nucleotide sequence: TGTGCCAGCAGCTTAGGGACTGCACTCGGAGAGACCCAGTACTTC. This sequence joins TRBV11-2 and TRBJ2-5, with a tentative D call TRBD2 (5 bases). Trimming took off 1 base at V and 4 bases at J, with 13 bases between the two ends. Germline lookup yields CDR1 SGHAT and CDR2 FQNNGV. This CDR3 region has 15 residues.

J is TRBJ2-1 and V is TRBV18, with a tentative D call TRBD2 (6 bases). V lost 2 bases, J lost 2 bases, and 16 bases lay in between. This CDR3 spans 17 amino acids. Germline-derived CDR1 and CDR2 are KGHSH and LQKENI. This CDR3 is CASSPSAAGNPYNEQFF. In nucleotides, the CDR3 is TGTGCCAGCTCACCATCGGCTGCGGGGAATCCCTACAATGAGCAGTTCTTC.